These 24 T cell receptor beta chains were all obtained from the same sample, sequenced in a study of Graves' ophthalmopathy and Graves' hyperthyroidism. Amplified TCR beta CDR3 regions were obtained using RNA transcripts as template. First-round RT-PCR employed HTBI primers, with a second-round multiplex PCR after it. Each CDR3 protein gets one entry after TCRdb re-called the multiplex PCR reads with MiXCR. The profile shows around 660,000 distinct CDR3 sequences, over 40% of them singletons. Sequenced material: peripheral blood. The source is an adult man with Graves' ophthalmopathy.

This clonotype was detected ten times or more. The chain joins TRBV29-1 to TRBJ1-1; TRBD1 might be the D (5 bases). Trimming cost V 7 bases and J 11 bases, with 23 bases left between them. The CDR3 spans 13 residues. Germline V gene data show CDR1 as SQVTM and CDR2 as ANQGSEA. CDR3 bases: TGCAGCGCTGAGGGGACTCCCCAAACGGCGGCTTTCTTT. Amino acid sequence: CSAEGTPQTAAFF.

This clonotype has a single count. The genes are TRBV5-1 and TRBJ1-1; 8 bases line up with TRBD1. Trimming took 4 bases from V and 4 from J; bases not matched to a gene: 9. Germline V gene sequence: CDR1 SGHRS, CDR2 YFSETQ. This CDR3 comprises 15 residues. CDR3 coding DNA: TGCGCCAGCAGCACGCTCGGGACAGGACTCACTGAAGCTTTCTTT. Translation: CASSTLGTGLTEAFF. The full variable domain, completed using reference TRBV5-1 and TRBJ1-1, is KAGVTQTPRYLIKTRGQQVTLSCSPISGHRSVSWYQQTPGQGLQFLFEYFSETQRNKGNFPGRFSGRQFSNSRSEMNVSTLELGDSALYLCASSTLGTGLTEAFFGQGTRLTVV.

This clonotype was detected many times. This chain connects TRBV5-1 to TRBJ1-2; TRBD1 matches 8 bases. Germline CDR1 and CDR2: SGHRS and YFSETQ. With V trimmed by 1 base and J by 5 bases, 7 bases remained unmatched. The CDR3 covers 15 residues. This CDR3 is CASSLNPGTGYGYTF. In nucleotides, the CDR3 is TGCGCCAGCAGCTTGAATCCCGGGACAGGTTATGGCTACACCTTC.

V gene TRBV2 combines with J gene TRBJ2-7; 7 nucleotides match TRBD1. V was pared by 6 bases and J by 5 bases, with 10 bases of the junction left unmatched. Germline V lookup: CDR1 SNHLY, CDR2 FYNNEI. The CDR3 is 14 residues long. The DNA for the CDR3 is TGTGCCAGCAGACGACAGGGAATGTGGGACGAGCAGTACTTC. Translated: CASRRQGMWDEQYF. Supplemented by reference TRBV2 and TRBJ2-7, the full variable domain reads EPEVTQTPSHQVTQMGQEVILRCVPISNHLYFYWYRQILGQKVEFLVSFYNNEISEKSEIFDDQFSVERPDGSNFTLKIRSTKLEDSAMYFCASRRQGMWDEQYFGPGTRLTVT.

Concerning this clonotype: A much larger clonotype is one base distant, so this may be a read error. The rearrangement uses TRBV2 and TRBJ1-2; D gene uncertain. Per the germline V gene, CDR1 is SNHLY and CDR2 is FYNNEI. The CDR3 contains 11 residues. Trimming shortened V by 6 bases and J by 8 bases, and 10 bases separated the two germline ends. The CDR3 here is CASSGRRGYTF. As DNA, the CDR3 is TGTGCCAGCAGCGGGAGAAGAGGCTACACCTTC.

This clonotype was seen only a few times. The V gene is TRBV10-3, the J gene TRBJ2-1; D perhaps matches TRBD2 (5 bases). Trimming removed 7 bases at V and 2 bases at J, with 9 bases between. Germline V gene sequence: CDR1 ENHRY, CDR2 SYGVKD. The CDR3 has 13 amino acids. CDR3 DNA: TGTGCCATCATGGGGAGCGCCTACAATGAGCAGTTCTTC. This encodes CAIMGSAYNEQFF.

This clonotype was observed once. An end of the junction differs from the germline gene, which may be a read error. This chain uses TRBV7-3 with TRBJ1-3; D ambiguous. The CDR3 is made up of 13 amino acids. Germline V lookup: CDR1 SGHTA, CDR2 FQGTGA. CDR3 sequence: CASSLAPGNTVYF. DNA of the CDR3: TGTGCCAGCAGCCTTGCACCCGGAAACACCGTATATTTT. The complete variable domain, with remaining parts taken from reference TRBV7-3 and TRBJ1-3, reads GAGVSQTPSNKVTEKGKYVELRCDPISGHTALYWYRQSLGQGPEFLIYFQGTGAADDSGLPNDRFFAVRPEGSVSTLKIQRTERGDSAVYLCASSLAPGNTVYFGEGSWLTVV.

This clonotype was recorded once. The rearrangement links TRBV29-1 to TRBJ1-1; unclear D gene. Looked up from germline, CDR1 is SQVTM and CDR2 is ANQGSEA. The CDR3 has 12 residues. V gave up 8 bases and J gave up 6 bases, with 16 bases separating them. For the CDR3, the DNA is TGCAGCTTATCTAGGCCTCGACCTGAAGCTTTCTTT. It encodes CSLSRPRPEAFF.

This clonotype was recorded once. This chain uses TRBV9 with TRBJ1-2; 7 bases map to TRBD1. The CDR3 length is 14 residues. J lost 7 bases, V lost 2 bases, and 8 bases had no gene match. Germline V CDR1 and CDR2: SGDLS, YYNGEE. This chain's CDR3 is CASSVSGGGSGYTF. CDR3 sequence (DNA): TGTGCCAGCAGCGTCTCAGGGGGGGGCTCTGGCTACACCTTC.

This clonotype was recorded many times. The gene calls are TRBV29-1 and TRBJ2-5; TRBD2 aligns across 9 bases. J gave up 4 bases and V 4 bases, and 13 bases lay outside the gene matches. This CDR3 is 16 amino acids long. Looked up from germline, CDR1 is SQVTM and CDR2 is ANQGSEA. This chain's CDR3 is CSVVSSGGLEGETQYF. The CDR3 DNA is TGCAGCGTTGTTTCAAGCGGGGGGCTGGAGGGAGAGACCCAGTACTTC.

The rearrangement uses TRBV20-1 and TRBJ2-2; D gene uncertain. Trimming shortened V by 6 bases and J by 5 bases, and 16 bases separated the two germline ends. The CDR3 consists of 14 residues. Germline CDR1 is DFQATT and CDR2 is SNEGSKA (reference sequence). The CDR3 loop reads CSAKTEPRTGELFF. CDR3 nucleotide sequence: TGCAGTGCGAAGACTGAGCCGAGGACCGGGGAGCTGTTTTTT.

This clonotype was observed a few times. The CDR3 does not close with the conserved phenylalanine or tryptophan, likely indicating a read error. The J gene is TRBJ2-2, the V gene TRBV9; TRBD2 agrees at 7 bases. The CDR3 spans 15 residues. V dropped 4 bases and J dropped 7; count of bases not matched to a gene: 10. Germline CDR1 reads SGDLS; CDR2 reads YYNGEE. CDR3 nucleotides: TGTGCCAGCAGCTTGAGAACTAGCGATATCGGGGAGCTGTTTGTT. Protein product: CASSLRTSDIGELFV.

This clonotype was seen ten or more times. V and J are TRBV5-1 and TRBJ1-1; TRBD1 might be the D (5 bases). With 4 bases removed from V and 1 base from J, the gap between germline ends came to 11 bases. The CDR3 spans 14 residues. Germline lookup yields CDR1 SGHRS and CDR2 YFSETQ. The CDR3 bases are TGCGCCAGCAGCATACAACAGGAGAACACTGAAGCTTTCTTT. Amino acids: CASSIQQENTEAFF.

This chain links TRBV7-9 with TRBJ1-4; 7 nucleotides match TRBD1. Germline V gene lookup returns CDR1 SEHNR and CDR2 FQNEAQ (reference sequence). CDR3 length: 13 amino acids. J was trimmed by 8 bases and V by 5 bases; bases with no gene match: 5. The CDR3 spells CASSQQGEEKLFF. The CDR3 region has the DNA TGTGCCAGCAGCCAGCAGGGGGAGGAAAAACTGTTTTTT.

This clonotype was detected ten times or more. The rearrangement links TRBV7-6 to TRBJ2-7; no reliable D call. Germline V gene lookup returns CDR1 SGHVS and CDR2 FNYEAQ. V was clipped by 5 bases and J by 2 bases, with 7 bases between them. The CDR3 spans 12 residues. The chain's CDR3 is CASSQVPYEQYF. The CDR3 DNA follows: TGTGCCAGCAGCCAAGTCCCCTACGAGCAGTACTTC. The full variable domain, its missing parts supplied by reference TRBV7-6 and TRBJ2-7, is GAGVSQSPRYKVTKRGQDVALRCDPISGHVSLYWYRQALGQGPEFLTYFNYEAQQDKSGLPNDRFSAERPEGSISTLTIQRTEQRDSAMYRCASSQVPYEQYFGPGTRLTVT.

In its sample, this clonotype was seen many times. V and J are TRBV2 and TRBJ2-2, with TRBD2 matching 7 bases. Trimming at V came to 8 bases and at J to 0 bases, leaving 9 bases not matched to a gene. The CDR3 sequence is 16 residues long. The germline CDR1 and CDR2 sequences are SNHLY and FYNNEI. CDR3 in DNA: TGTGCCAGCGCCCTGCGGGGGACGACGAACACCGGGGAGCTGTTTTTT. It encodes CASALRGTTNTGELFF. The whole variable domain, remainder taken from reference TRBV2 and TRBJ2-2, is EPEVTQTPSHQVTQMGQEVILRCVPISNHLYFYWYRQILGQKVEFLVSFYNNEISEKSEIFDDQFSVERPDGSNFTLKIRSTKLEDSAMYFCASALRGTTNTGELFFGEGSRLTVL.

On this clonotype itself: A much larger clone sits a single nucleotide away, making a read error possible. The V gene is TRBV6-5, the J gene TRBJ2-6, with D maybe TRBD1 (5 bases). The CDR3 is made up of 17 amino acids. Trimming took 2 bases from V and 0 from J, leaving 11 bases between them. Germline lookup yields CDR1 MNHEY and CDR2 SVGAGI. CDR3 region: CASSYRQTSSGANVLTF. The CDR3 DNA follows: TGTGCCAGCAGTTACAGACAGACAAGCTCTGGGGCCAACGTCCTGACTTTC.

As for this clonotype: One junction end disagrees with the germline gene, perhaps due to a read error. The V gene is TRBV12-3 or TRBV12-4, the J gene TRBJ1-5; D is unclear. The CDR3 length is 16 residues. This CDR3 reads CAISEIGLGSNQPQHF. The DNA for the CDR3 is TGTGCCATCAGTGAGATAGGGTTGGGCAGCAATCAGCCCCAGCATTTT.

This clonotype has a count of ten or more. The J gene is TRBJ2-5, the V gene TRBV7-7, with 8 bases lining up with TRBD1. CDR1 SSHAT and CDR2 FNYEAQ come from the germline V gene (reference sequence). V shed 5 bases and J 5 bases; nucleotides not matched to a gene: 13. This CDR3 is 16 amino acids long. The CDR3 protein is CASSSKPTGVGETQYF. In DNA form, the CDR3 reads TGTGCCAGCAGCAGTAAACCGACAGGGGTCGGGGAGACCCAGTACTTC.

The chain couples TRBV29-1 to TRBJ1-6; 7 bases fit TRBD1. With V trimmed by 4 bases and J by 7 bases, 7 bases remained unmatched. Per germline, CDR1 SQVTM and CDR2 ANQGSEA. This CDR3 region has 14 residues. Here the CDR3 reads CSVGTGTLNSPLHF. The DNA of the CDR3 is TGCAGCGTTGGGACAGGAACTCTCAATTCACCCCTCCACTTT.

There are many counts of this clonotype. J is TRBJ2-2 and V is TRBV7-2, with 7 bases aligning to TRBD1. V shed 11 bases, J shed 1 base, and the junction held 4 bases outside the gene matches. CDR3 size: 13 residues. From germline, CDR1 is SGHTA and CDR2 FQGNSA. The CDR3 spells CAVRQGNTGELFF. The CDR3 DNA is TGTGCCGTACGACAGGGGAACACCGGGGAGCTGTTTTTT.

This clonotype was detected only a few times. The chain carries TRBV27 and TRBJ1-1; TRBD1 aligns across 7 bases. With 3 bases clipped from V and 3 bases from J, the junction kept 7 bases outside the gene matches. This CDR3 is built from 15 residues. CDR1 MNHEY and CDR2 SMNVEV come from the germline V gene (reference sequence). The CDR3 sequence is CASSFGTAIYTEAFF. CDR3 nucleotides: TGTGCCAGCAGTTTCGGGACAGCGATATACACTGAAGCTTTCTTT.

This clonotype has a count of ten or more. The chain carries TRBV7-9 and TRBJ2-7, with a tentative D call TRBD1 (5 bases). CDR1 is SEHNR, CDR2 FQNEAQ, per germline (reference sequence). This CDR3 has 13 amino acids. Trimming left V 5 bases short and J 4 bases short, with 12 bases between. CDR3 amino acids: CASSAQGRYEQYF. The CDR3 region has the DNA TGTGCCAGCAGCGCTCAGGGTCGGTACGAGCAGTACTTC.

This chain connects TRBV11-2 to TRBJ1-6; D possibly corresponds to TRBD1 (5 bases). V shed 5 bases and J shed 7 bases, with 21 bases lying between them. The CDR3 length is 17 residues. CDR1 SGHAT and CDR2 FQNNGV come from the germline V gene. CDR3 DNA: TGTGCCAGCAGCATAGGACGCGACAGCAGAGGGAATTCACCCCTCCACTTT. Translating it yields CASSIGRDSRGNSPLHF.